These 10 T cell receptor beta chains were all obtained from the same sample, sequenced in a study of T cell repertoires in ileal Crohn's disease. Some clones are missing from TCRdb's copy, which holds only in-frame ones; the method was immunoSEQ multiplex PCR. The sample comprises more than 7,000 clones, roughly 72% of which are singletons, and roughly 10% rests with the top ten. The time point here: neoterminal ileum biopsy at postoperative endoscopy, about 6 months after surgery. Specimen: ileal tissue. The receptors stem from an adult with Crohn's disease.

The chain recombines TRBV2 with TRBJ2-7, with D possibly being TRBD2 (6 bases). CDR1 and CDR2 from the germline V gene are SNHLY and FYNNEI. Deletions cut 7 bases from V and 0 bases from J, with 10 bases between. This CDR3 has 13 amino acids. The CDR3 is CASMQRASYEQYF. DNA for the CDR3: TGTGCCAGCATGCAGCGGGCCTCCTACGAGCAGTACTTC.

The CDR3 DNA follows: TGTGCCAGCAGCGTAGGAACAGGGGACACTGAAGCTTTCTTT. Encoded protein: CASSVGTGDTEAFF. This chain joins TRBV9 and TRBJ1-1; 7 bases map to TRBD1. The germline V gene has CDR1 SGDLS and CDR2 YYNGEE. This CDR3 is built from 14 residues. The trim removed 0 bases at V and 3 bases at J, leaving 2 bases unmatched.

This chain links TRBV4-3 with TRBJ1-1; D unclear. With 0 bases removed from V and 0 bases from J, the gap between germline ends came to 11 bases. CDR1 and CDR2 (germline): LGHNA, YSLEER. This CDR3 contains 16 residues. CDR3 region: CASSQEARSMNTEAFF. CDR3 nucleotide sequence: TGCGCCAGCAGCCAAGAGGCCAGATCCATGAACACTGAAGCTTTCTTT.

The rearrangement links TRBV29-1 to TRBJ2-1; TRBD2 agrees at 13 bases. This CDR3 spans 16 amino acids. Germline CDR1 is SQVTM and CDR2 is ANQGSEA. V lost 5 bases, J lost 9 bases, and 13 bases stayed unmatched. As DNA, the CDR3 is TGCAGCGTTTCCCGACTAGCGGGAGGTAAAGGGGGTGAGCAGTTCTTC. This translates into CSVSRLAGGKGGEQFF.

The V and J genes are TRBV5-1 and TRBJ1-1; 9 bases agree with TRBD1. The trim removed 4 bases at V and 8 bases at J, leaving 9 bases unmatched. The germline CDR1 and CDR2 sequences are SGHRS and YFSETQ. There are 14 residues in the CDR3. The CDR3 DNA reads as TGCGCCAGCAGCCCCAGCACCGGGACAGGGGAAGCTTTCTTT. This gives the protein CASSPSTGTGEAFF. The variable domain in full, with the rest retrieved from reference TRBV5-1 and TRBJ1-1, is KAGVTQTPRYLIKTRGQQVTLSCSPISGHRSVSWYQQTPGQGLQFLFEYFSETQRNKGNFPGRFSGRQFSNSRSEMNVSTLELGDSALYLCASSPSTGTGEAFFGQGTRLTVV.

With respect to this clone: Different DNA sequences within this sample yield the same CDR3. This chain uses TRBV5-1 with TRBJ1-4, with D possibly matching TRBD1 (5 bases). Germline values: CDR1 SGHRS, CDR2 YFSETQ. V was shortened by 2 bases and J by 4 bases, with 12 bases between the two germline ends. The CDR3 is 15 amino acids. The CDR3 is CASSLVGGNNEKLFF. The CDR3 nucleotides read TGCGCCAGCAGCTTAGTGGGGGGAAATAATGAAAAACTGTTTTTT.

This chain connects TRBV18 to TRBJ1-4, with 8 bases fitting TRBD1. This CDR3 region has 17 residues. The germline V gene encodes CDR1 KGHSH and CDR2 LQKENI. J gave up 3 bases and V 5 bases, and 11 bases lay outside the gene matches. CDR3 sequence (DNA): TGTGCCAGCTCATCAACCCAGGGGGCTCGAGCTAATGAAAAACTGTTTTTT. Protein product: CASSSTQGARANEKLFF.

The rearrangement links TRBV6-1 to TRBJ1-2, with D hard to call. The CDR3 has 15 residues. The ends were cut back, 3 bases at V and 2 bases at J, with 13 bases in the middle. Germline values: CDR1 MNHNS, CDR2 SASEGT. CDR3 sequence: CASSEATIPNYGYTF. The CDR3 region has the DNA TGTGCCAGCAGTGAGGCGACAATCCCAAACTATGGCTACACCTTC.

This clone was counted a single time. J is TRBJ2-2 and V is TRBV7-6, with TRBD1 identical over 8 bases. CDR1 is SGHVS and CDR2 is FNYEAQ in the germline V gene. The CDR3 runs to 15 residues. Losses at the gene ends were 2 bases for V and 4 bases for J; bases not matched to a gene: 3. This CDR3 is CASSLSGGITGELFF. For the CDR3, the DNA is TGTGCCAGCAGCTTATCAGGGGGCATCACCGGGGAGCTGTTTTTT. Full variable domain (rest looked up from reference TRBV7-6 and TRBJ2-2): GAGVSQSPRYKVTKRGQDVALRCDPISGHVSLYWYRQALGQGPEFLTYFNYEAQQDKSGLPNDRFSAERPEGSISTLTIQRTEQRDSAMYRCASSLSGGITGELFFGEGSRLTVL.

V is TRBV2 and J is TRBJ2-1; TRBD1 might be the D (6 bases). Germline lookup yields CDR1 SNHLY and CDR2 FYNNEI. The ends were cut back, 8 bases at V and 6 bases at J, with 17 bases in the middle. There are 14 residues in the CDR3. The CDR3 here is CASRALDSTNEQFF. The CDR3 DNA follows: TGTGCCAGCCGCGCTCTGGACAGTACCAATGAGCAGTTCTTC.